The sequence of this T cell receptor (beta chain) was determined in a study of vaccination and CD4 T cells after COVID-19. Across the whole study: The convalescents comprised six males and four females, two of them Hispanic. Study observations and caveats: Convalescent patients had a median 86.3% of reactive clones appearing only post-vaccination.

Note on this clonotype: Its antigen is currently unknown.

An Oncomine TCR Beta short-read assay was used to sequence the DNA from cultured CD4+ T cells. MiXCR, applied by TCRdb to the PCR reads, yields one record per CDR3 protein. The repertoire holds some 13,000 distinct CDR3 sequences, with around a quarter as singletons. Described treatment: 10-day PBMC culture with coronavirus spike peptide pools or control peptides (ViraFEST assay). TCR sequencing followed the expansion of antigen-specific T cells with peptide pools in ViraFEST. Germline-derived CDR1 and CDR2 are DFQATT and SNEGSKA (reference sequence). The V end lost 3 bases, the J end lost 0 bases, and 12 bases lay between the germline ends. The CDR3 consists of 14 residues.

The sequence was collected from a human donor who had recovered from COVID-19. V usage is TRBV20-1 and J usage is TRBJ2-7, with a possible D match to TRBD2 (6 bases). Sequenced input: CD4+ T cells from blood, cultured in vitro. The CDR3 loop reads CSASGTALSYEQYF. CDR3 nucleotides: TGCAGTGCTAGCGGGACTGCCCTCTCCTACGAGCAGTACTTC.